Below, 2 T cell receptor beta chains from the same sample are listed, as sequenced in a study of cytomegalovirus exposure and HLA in healthy donors. Sequencing was performed with immunoSEQ multiplex PCR; in TCRdb, only in-frame clones are kept and a portion is missing. The top ten clones hold more than 0.95% of a sample with tens of thousands of clones, around 92% of them seen once. The material sequenced was PBMCs. The receptors shown here come from a young woman in good health and CMV-seronegative.

The chain has TRBV6-4 and TRBJ2-3, with 10 bases that match TRBD2. The CDR3 contains 16 residues. Losses at the gene ends were 6 bases for V and 2 bases for J; bases not matched to a gene: 8. Germline loops: CDR1 MRHNA, CDR2 SNTAGT. The CDR3, as DNA: TGTGCCAGCAGCCAAAGTAGCGGGGGGTTCACAGATACGCAGTATTTT. It is translated as CASSQSSGGFTDTQYF.

This chain links TRBV27 with TRBJ1-2; 10 nucleotides line up with TRBD1. Per the germline V gene, CDR1 is MNHEY and CDR2 is SMNVEV (reference sequence). CDR3 length equals 16 residues. V lost 6 bases to trimming and J lost 4 bases; unmatched junction nucleotides: 11. CDR3 in DNA: TGTGCCAGCAGGAGGACAGGGGGGGCCTCTAGCTATGGCTACACCTTC. It yields the protein CASRRTGGASSYGYTF.